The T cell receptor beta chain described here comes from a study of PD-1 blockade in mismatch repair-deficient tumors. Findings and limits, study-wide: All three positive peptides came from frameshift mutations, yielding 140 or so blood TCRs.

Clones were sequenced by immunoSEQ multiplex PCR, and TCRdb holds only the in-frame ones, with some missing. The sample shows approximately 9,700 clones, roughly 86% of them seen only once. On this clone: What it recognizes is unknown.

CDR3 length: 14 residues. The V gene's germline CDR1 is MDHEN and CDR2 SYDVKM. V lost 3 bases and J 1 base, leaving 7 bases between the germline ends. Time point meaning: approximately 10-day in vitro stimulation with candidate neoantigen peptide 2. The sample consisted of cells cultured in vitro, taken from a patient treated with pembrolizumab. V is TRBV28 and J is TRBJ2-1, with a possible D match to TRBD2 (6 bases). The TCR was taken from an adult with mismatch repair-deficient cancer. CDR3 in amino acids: CASSFRGSYNEQFF. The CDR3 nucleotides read TGTGCCAGCAGTTTCCGGGGGTCCTACAATGAGCAGTTCTTC.